This note documents a single TCR beta chain sequence. Its antigen is unknown. Primers for the PCR totalled 60 Vbeta and 13 Jbeta. TCRdb's table, derived via immunoSEQ multiplex PCR, lists solely in-frame clones and lacks some. Of about 120,000 clones listed, around two thirds were seen once; the top ten hold about 2%. This entry comes from a study of cytomegalovirus exposure and HLA in healthy donors. Whole-study results and caveats: Across donors, sequencing depth was assumed by presence/absence analyses to be roughly uniform. A later analysis found common viral pathogens apparently linked to several of the most significant clusters. Most TCRs appeared rarely, but some public TCRs recurred in many donors. A list of about 180 TCR beta chains associated with cytomegalovirus was given.

The CDR3 has 17 amino acids. Germline V CDR1 and CDR2: LNHDA, SQIVND (reference sequence). With 3 bases removed from V and 0 bases from J, the gap between germline ends came to 16 bases. This chain links TRBV19 with TRBJ2-3; a possible D gene is TRBD2 (6 bases). The TCR was taken from a human donor in good health. The specimen sequenced was PBMCs. The CDR3 protein is CASSIKGLAPSTDTQYF. The DNA for the CDR3 is TGTGCCAGTAGTATCAAAGGGCTAGCGCCAAGCACAGATACGCAGTATTTT.